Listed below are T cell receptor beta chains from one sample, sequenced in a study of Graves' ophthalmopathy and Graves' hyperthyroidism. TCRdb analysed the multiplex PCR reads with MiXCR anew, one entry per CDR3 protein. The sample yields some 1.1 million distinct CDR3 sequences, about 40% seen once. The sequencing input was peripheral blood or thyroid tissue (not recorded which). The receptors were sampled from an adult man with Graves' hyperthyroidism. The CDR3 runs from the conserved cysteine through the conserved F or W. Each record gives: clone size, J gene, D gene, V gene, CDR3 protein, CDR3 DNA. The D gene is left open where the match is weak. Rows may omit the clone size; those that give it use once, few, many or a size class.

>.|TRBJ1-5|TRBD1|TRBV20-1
CSAGRTGTGQPQHF
TGCAGTGCTGGAAGGACAGGGACGGGTCAGCCCCAGCATTTT
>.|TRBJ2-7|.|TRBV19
CASSIAVGGSEQYF
TGTGCCAGTAGTATAGCGGTCGGAGGTTCCGAGCAGTACTTC
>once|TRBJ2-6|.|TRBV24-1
CATSRPGANVLTF
TGTGCCACCAGTCGACCCGGGGCCAACGTCCTGACTTTC
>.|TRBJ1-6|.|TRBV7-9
CASSRPGQFYNSPLHF
TGTGCCAGCAGTCGTCCAGGACAGTTCTATAATTCACCCCTCCACTTT
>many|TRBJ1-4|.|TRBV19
CASSLNNEKLFF
TGTGCCAGTAGTTTAAACAATGAAAAACTGTTTTTT
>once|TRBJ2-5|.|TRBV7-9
CASTGNAYQETQYF
TGTGCCAGTACAGGGAACGCGTACCAAGAGACCCAGTACTTC
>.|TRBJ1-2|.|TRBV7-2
CASSLGQTDGYTF
TGTGCCAGCAGCTTAGGGCAGACCGATGGCTACACCTTC
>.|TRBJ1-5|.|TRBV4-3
CASSQGTGASGNQPQHF
TGCGCCAGCAGCCAAGGAACCGGGGCTTCGGGTAATCAGCCCCAGCATTTT
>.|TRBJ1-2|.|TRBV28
CASSLRQSGYTF
TGTGCCAGCAGTCTGAGACAGTCTGGCTACACCTTC
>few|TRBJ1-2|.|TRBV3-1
CASSVDTFYGYTF
TGTGCCAGCAGCGTTGACACCTTCTATGGCTACACCTTC
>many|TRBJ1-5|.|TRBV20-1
CSAWGPLEEVNQPQHF
TGCAGTGCTTGGGGCCCTCTGGAGGAGGTCAATCAGCCCCAGCATTTT
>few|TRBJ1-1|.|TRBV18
CASSPPRDLEAFF
TGTGCCAGCTCACCACCCAGGGACCTTGAAGCTTTCTTT
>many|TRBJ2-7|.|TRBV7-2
CASSRAGHLEEQYF
TGTGCCAGCAGCAGAGCGGGCCACCTGGAAGAGCAGTACTTC
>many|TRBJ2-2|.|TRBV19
CATEYRPPWGAGGELFF
TGTGCCACCGAGTATCGCCCGCCGTGGGGGGCTGGCGGGGAGCTGTTTTTT
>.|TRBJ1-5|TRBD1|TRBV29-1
CSVSVDRSFQPQHF
TGCAGCGTTTCCGTGGACAGGAGTTTTCAGCCCCAGCATTTT
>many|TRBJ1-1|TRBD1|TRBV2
CASETGRNTEAFF
TGTGCCAGCGAGACAGGGAGGAACACTGAAGCTTTCTTT
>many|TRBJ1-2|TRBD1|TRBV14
CASSQEGQGPYGYTF
TGTGCCAGCAGCCAAGAGGGACAGGGACCCTATGGCTACACCTTC
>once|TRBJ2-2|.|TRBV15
CATSRVRRSNTGELFF
TGTGCCACCAGCAGAGTGAGGCGCTCGAACACCGGGGAGCTGTTTTTT
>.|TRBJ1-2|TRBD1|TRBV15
CATSALEQGTQGGYTF
TGTGCCACCAGCGCCTTGGAACAGGGGACCCAAGGCGGCTACACCTTC
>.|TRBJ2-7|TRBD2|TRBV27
CASRSASGVISYEQYF
TGTGCCAGCAGGAGTGCTAGCGGGGTCATATCCTACGAGCAGTACTTC
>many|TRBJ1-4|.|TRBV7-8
CASSYGREKLFF
TGTGCCAGCAGTTATGGGCGTGAAAAACTGTTTTTT
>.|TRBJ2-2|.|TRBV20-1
CSAWKLNTGELFF
TGCAGTGCTTGGAAACTGAACACTGGGGAGCTGTTTTTT
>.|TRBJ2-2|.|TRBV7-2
CASSPPRGNTGELFF
TGTGCCAGCAGCCCGCCGCGGGGGAACACCGGGGAGCTGTTTTTT
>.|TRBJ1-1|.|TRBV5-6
CASSLEGEVVRTEAFF
TGTGCCAGCAGCTTGGAGGGTGAAGTGGTCCGAACTGAAGCTTTCTTT
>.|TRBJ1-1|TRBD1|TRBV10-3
CAISGTGHTEAFF
TGTGCCATCAGTGGGACAGGGCACACTGAAGCTTTCTTT
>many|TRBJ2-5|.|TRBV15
CATSREIGSRETQYF
TGTGCCACCAGCAGAGAGATTGGGTCCAGGGAGACCCAGTACTTC
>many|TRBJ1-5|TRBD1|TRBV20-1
CSAREGQANNQPQHF
TGCAGTGCCCGAGAGGGACAGGCGAACAATCAGCCCCAGCATTTT
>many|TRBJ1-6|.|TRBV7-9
CASSPGYQKDSPLHF
TGTGCCAGCAGTCCGGGGTATCAAAAGGATTCACCCCTCCACTTT
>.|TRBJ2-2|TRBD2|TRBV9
CASSSRLAGATNTGELFF
TGTGCCAGCAGCTCCAGACTAGCGGGGGCGACGAACACCGGGGAGCTGTTTTTT
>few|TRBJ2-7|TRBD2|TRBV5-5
CASSLWTSAGEQYF
TGTGCCAGCAGCTTGTGGACTAGCGCAGGCGAGCAGTACTTC
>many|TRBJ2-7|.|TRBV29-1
CSVEDRPESEQYF
TGCAGCGTTGAAGATCGACCAGAAAGCGAGCAGTACTTC
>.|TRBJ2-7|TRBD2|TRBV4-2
CASSQDGTSVTSGHEQYF
TGTGCCAGCAGCCAAGATGGGACTAGCGTAACTTCAGGTCACGAGCAGTACTTC
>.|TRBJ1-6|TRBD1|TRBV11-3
CASRRPGQRTPLHF
TGTGCCAGCAGGCGTCCGGGACAGAGGACACCCCTCCACTTT
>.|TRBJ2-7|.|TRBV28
CASSFVAYEQYF
TGTGCCAGCAGTTTTGTTGCCTACGAGCAGTACTTC
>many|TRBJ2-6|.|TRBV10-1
CASSSTGTGANVLTF
TGCGCCAGCAGTTCCACAGGGACTGGGGCCAACGTCCTGACTTTC
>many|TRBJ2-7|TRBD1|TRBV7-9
CASSWGIGQDSYEQYF
TGTGCCAGCTCTTGGGGGATTGGACAGGACTCCTACGAGCAGTACTTC
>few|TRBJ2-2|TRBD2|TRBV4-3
CASSQTRLGGPTGELFF
TGCGCCAGCAGCCAAACCCGACTGGGAGGGCCGACCGGGGAGCTGTTTTTT
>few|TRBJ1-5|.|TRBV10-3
CASSYSHGQPDSNQPQHF
TGTGCCAGCAGTTACTCACACGGACAGCCGGATAGCAATCAGCCCCAGCATTTT
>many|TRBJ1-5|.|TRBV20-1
CSARDHTQPQHF
TGCAGTGCTAGAGATCACACACAGCCCCAGCATTTT
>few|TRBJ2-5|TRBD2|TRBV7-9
CASSQGRLAGGVQETQYF
TGTGCCAGCAGCCAAGGGCGACTAGCGGGAGGAGTTCAAGAGACCCAGTACTTC
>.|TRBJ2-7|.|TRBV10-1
CASSESRQGIYEQYF
TGCGCCAGCAGTGAGTCGCGGCAGGGAATCTACGAGCAGTACTTC
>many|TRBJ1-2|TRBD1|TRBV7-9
CASSLEVFGDSYGYTF
TGTGCCAGCAGCTTAGAGGTGTTTGGGGACAGCTATGGCTACACCTTC